Listed below are T cell receptor beta chains from one sample, sequenced in a study of blood T cell repertoires in COVID-19. The method was immunoSEQ multiplex PCR; TCRdb's version includes in-frame clones alone and lacks a portion of them. The profile shows tens of thousands of clones, 75% to 90% of them singletons. The source material was peripheral blood. Receptors were obtained from an elderly woman with COVID-19, enrolled during active disease. Both conserved end residues are part of each CDR3. A D gene is named only where the DNA matches it firmly. The size of a clone is reported for some rows only, either as once, few or many, or as a class for expanded clones.

TRBV19	NA	few	TRBJ1-2	TGTGCCAGTAACCCGGCAGGCAGGGACTATGGCTACACCTTC	CASNPAGRDYGYTF
TRBV30	TRBD1	NA	TRBJ2-7	TGTGCCTGGAGTCGACAGGGGAGCATCACCTACGAGCAGTACTTC	CAWSRQGSITYEQYF
TRBV5-1	TRBD1	once	TRBJ1-2	TGCGCCAGCAGCTTGGGGGACAGGGGTGGCTACACCTTC	CASSLGDRGGYTF
TRBV7-9	NA	NA	TRBJ1-4	TGTGCCAGCAGCTCCCAACAGGGTACTAATGAAAAACTGTTTTTT	CASSSQQGTNEKLFF
TRBV5-1	TRBD2	NA	TRBJ2-3	TGCGCCAGCATAGGTGGGGGGGACACAGATACGCAGTATTTT	CASIGGGDTDTQYF
TRBV5-1	NA	NA	TRBJ2-7	TGCGCCAGCAGCGGAGGGGCCACGTGGGAGCAGTACTTC	CASSGGATWEQYF
TRBV11-2	NA	once	TRBJ1-1	TGTGCCAGCAGCTCAGGGCCCACCCGGAACACTGAAGCTTTCTTT	CASSSGPTRNTEAFF
TRBV5-1	TRBD1	NA	TRBJ1-2	TGCGCCAGCAGCTTAGGGACAGGGGGCGCGGATGGCTACACCTTC	CASSLGTGGADGYTF
TRBV6-5	NA	NA	TRBJ2-3	TGTGCCAGCAGTTATTCCCCAGGGAGCACAGATACGCAGTATTTT	CASSYSPGSTDTQYF
TRBV30	NA	NA	TRBJ2-2	TGTGCCTGGAGTGGCTTGAGGGTGGTAACCGGGGAGCTGTTTTTT	CAWSGLRVVTGELFF
TRBV5-6	NA	NA	TRBJ1-2	TGTGCCAGCAACTCCCCGGGTACGTCCGTTGGCTACACCTTC	CASNSPGTSVGYTF
TRBV2	TRBD1	once	TRBJ2-7	TGTGCCAGCAGTGATCGGGACAGGGGTACCATCGAGCAGTACTTC	CASSDRDRGTIEQYF
TRBV9	TRBD2	NA	TRBJ2-2	TGTGCCAGCAGCGTATTAGCGGGGTACACCGGGGAGCTGTTTTTT	CASSVLAGYTGELFF
TRBV7-2	NA	NA	TRBJ2-2	TGTGCCAGCAGCTTGGCGGGCACCGGGGAGCTGTTTTTT	CASSLAGTGELFF
TRBV30	NA	NA	TRBJ1-4	TGTGCCTGGGGCACAGGTGCAACTAATGAAAAACTGTTTTTT	CAWGTGATNEKLFF
TRBV7-6	TRBD2	NA	TRBJ2-3	TGTGCCAGCAGCAGCCTAGCGGTAACTAGCACAGATACGCAGTATTTT	CASSSLAVTSTDTQYF
TRBV2	NA	few	TRBJ1-2	TGTGCCAGCAGTCCGGGTCGTGACTATGGCTACACCTTC	CASSPGRDYGYTF
TRBV19	NA	few	TRBJ1-1	TGTGCCAGTAGTAACAGTGGAAGCACTGAAGCTTTCTTT	CASSNSGSTEAFF
TRBV3-1/TRBV3-2	TRBD2	NA	TRBJ2-4	TGTGCCAGCAGCAGACTAGCGGGGGTAGACGAGAACATTCAGTACTTC	CASSRLAGVDENIQYF
TRBV6-6	TRBD1	NA	TRBJ1-2	TGTGCCAGCAGTTACTCCCAGGGGGCGCTCTATGGCTACACCTTC	CASSYSQGALYGYTF
TRBV9	NA	NA	TRBJ2-2	TGTGCCAGCAGCGTAGGTTCTAGCGTGAACACCGGGGAGCTGTTTTTT	CASSVGSSVNTGELFF
TRBV15	NA	NA	TRBJ2-5	TGTGCCACCAGCAGGCGAGCGAATCAAGAGACCCAGTACTTC	CATSRRANQETQYF
TRBV4-1	NA	once	TRBJ2-1	TGCGCCAGCAGCCATAGCGCAGCAGCTACCTACAATGAGCAGTTCTTC	CASSHSAAATYNEQFF
TRBV2	TRBD2	NA	TRBJ2-1	TGTGCCAGCAGGCGGGGGGTCCGTTTAGTCGATGAGCAGTTCTTC	CASRRGVRLVDEQFF
TRBV3-1/TRBV3-2	TRBD2	NA	TRBJ2-1	TGTGCCAGCAGCCACACCGGGAGGCTAGCGGCGTTCTTC	CASSHTGRLAAFF
TRBV9	TRBD1	NA	TRBJ1-1	TGTGCCAGCAGCGTAGTGGTCCAGGGGGGAACTGAAGCTTTCTTT	CASSVVVQGGTEAFF
TRBV2	NA	many	TRBJ2-7	TGTGCCAGCAATCCCGATCGTGGGCAAAAGTACGAGCAGTACTTC	CASNPDRGQKYEQYF
TRBV12-3/TRBV12-4	NA	NA	TRBJ2-4	TGTGCCAGCAGGGGGGGTTCGAACATTCAGTACTTC	CASRGGSNIQYF
TRBV9	NA	NA	TRBJ2-4	TGTGCCAGCAGCCCTAATGCGGGGATAGGGTCCAAAAACATTCAGTACTTC	CASSPNAGIGSKNIQYF
TRBV19	NA	few	TRBJ1-5	TGTGCCACCGGTCGGGGCAATCAGCCCCAGCATTTT	CATGRGNQPQHF
TRBV10-3	TRBD1	once	TRBJ2-6	TGTGCCATCAGTGCTATCGGACAGGGCGGCTCTGGGGCCAACGTCCTGACTTTC	CAISAIGQGGSGANVLTF
TRBV7-2	TRBD1	NA	TRBJ1-2	TGTGCCAGCAGCGGACAGGGTTCTAACTATGGCTACACCTTC	CASSGQGSNYGYTF
TRBV13	TRBD2	NA	TRBJ2-1	TGTGCCAGCAGCTTAGTACTAGCGGGGGGGTTCGGCAATGAGCAGTTCTTC	CASSLVLAGGFGNEQFF
TRBV5-5	TRBD1	NA	TRBJ2-7	TGTGCCAGCAGCTTGGAGTTCTCGGACAGGGGATACTACGAGCAGTACTTC	CASSLEFSDRGYYEQYF
TRBV19	NA	NA	TRBJ1-3	TGTGCCAGTAGTTTGGCGACTCCTGGAAACACCATATATTTT	CASSLATPGNTIYF
TRBV5-4	NA	once	TRBJ2-1	TGTGCCAGCAGCTTGGCCAGGTCAAATGAGCAGTTCTTC	CASSLARSNEQFF
TRBV7-8	TRBD2	NA	TRBJ2-1	TGTGCCAGCAGCCCCCGCGCCCTAGCGGGGGGCCGTGATAGAAATGAGCAGTTCTTC	CASSPRALAGGRDRNEQFF
TRBV14	TRBD2	NA	TRBJ2-3	TGTGCCAGCCGGCGGGGGGCTTTCACAGATACGCAGTATTTT	CASRRGAFTDTQYF
TRBV30	TRBD1	NA	TRBJ2-5	TGTGCCTGGAGTGGACCGGGACAGGCCCAAGAGACCCAGTACTTC	CAWSGPGQAQETQYF
TRBV2	TRBD1	NA	TRBJ1-1	TGTGCCAGCAGTGAACAGGGGGGGAACACTGAAGCTTTCTTT	CASSEQGGNTEAFF
TRBV29-1	NA	NA	TRBJ2-5	TGCAGCGTTGCCGACAGGAACCAAGAGACCCAGTACTTC	CSVADRNQETQYF
TRBV24-1	TRBD1	once	TRBJ1-4	TGTGCCACCAGTAGAGGACAGGGGCCGGGAGAAAAACTGTTTTTT	CATSRGQGPGEKLFF
TRBV5-1	TRBD1	NA	TRBJ1-1	TGCGCCAGCAGCTTGAGGGGCGGGACAGAGGACACTGAAGCTTTCTTT	CASSLRGGTEDTEAFF
TRBV19	TRBD2	NA	TRBJ2-5	TGTGCCAGTAGTATTGTAGCGGGGGTACAAGAGACCCAGTACTTC	CASSIVAGVQETQYF
TRBV12-5	NA	NA	TRBJ1-6	TGTGCTAGTGGTACGACTACAGTTAATTCACCCCTCCACTTT	CASGTTTVNSPLHF
TRBV6-6	NA	NA	TRBJ2-7	TGTGCCAGCAGTTCCCAGACTCCCTCCTACGAGCAGTACTTC	CASSSQTPSYEQYF
TRBV5-1	NA	NA	TRBJ1-1	TGCGCCAGCAGCTTGGGGGAGGGAACTGAAGCTTTCTTT	CASSLGEGTEAFF
TRBV7-9	NA	NA	TRBJ2-5	TGTGCCAGCAGCTCGCCCCGCGAGGGTTGGGAGACCCAGTACTTC	CASSSPREGWETQYF
TRBV19	TRBD2	NA	TRBJ2-3	TGTGCCAGTAGTATAGGACTAGCTCCAGATACGCAGTATTTT	CASSIGLAPDTQYF
TRBV9	TRBD2	NA	TRBJ2-3	TGTGCCAGCAGCGTAGGGGCGGGGGGGAGCGATACGCAGTATTTT	CASSVGAGGSDTQYF
TRBV7-9	NA	few	TRBJ1-2	TGTGCCAGCAGCCCGCAGGGTTATGGCTACACCTTC	CASSPQGYGYTF
TRBV4-2	NA	large	TRBJ2-7	TGTGCCAGCAGCCAGGACAACTACGAGCAGTACTTC	CASSQDNYEQYF
TRBV19	TRBD2	NA	TRBJ2-7	TGTGCCAGTAGTACGGGGCCTAGCGGGGTTTACGAGCAGTACTTC	CASSTGPSGVYEQYF
TRBV9	NA	few	TRBJ2-2	TGTGCCAGCAGCGTAGGGTCGGTGAACACCGGGGAGCTGTTTTTT	CASSVGSVNTGELFF